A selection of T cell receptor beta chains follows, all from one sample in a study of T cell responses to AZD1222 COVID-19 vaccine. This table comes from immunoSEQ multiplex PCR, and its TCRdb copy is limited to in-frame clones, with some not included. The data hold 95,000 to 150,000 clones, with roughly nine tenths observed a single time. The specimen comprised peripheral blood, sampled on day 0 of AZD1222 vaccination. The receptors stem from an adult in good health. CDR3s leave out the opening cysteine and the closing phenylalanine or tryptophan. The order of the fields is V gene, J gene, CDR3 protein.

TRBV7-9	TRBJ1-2	ASISVGGELYGYT
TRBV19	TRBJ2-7	ASRLLAGGPGEQY
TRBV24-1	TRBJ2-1	ATSRWTSPLSSYNEQF
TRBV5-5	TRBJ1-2	ASSLYPRGTYGYT
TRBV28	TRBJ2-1	ASGRGALLDNEQF
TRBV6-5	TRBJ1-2	ASSPTQRPAYGYT
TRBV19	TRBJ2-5	ASSIAGGRETQY
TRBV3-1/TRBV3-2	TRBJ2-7	ASSPDIMSHEQY
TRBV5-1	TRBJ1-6	ASSSGSGGRFHSPLH
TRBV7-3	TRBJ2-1	ASSLYFGPYNEQF
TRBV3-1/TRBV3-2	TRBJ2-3	ASVGLAGGGTDTQY
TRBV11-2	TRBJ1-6	ASSSRGEGSPLH
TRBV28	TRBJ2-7	ASSSSGTQSSYEQY
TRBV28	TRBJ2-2	ASSFEQAVAGELF